This record covers a single T cell receptor beta chain. The data derive from a study of blood T cell repertoires in COVID-19. On the study more broadly: Acute and convalescent COVID-19 samples came from the United States, Italy and Spain. The cDNA or gDNA used as material had been derived from T cells, B-cell-depleted T cells, or PBMCs.

CDR1 is SGHVS, CDR2 FQNEAQ, per germline. Trimming cost V 5 bases and J 5 bases; bases outside gene matches: 17. The CDR3 loop spans 17 amino acids. Original processing methods: Amplification with reference gene primers provided the estimates of nucleated cell counts. Assay used: immunoSEQ multiplex PCR; TCRdb lists only in-frame clones, some missing. From that table come the V and J calls and clone size; the DNA was used to work out D and trimming. The sample yields 250,000 or so clones, roughly 84% seen once. Sequencing was carried out using peripheral blood. J is TRBJ2-7 and V is TRBV7-8; 8 bases fit TRBD1. The TCR sequence derives from a woman in her thirties or forties who had recovered from COVID-19. The CDR3 nucleotides read TGTGCCAGCAGCCCCCGATACGCGACAGGGGAATCCCACGAGCAGTACTTC. It yields the protein CASSPRYATGESHEQYF.